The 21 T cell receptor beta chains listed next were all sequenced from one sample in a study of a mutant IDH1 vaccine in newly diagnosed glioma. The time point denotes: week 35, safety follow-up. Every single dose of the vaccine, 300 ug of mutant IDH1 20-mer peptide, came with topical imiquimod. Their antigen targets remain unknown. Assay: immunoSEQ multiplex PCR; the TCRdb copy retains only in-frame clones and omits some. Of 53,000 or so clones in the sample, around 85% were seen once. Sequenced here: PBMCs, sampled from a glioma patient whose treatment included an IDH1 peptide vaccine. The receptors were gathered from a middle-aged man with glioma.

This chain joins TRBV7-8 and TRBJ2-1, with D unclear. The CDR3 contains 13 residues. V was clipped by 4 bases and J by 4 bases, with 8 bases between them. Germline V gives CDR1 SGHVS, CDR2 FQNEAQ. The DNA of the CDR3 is TGTGCCAGCAGCTCGAGTATTTACAATGAGCAGTTCTTC. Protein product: CASSSSIYNEQFF. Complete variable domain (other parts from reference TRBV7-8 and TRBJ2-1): GAGVSQSPRYKVAKRGQDVALRCDPISGHVSLFWYQQALGQGPEFLTYFQNEAQLDKSGLPSDRFFAERPEGSVSTLKIQRTQQEDSAVYLCASSSSIYNEQFFGPGTRLTVL.

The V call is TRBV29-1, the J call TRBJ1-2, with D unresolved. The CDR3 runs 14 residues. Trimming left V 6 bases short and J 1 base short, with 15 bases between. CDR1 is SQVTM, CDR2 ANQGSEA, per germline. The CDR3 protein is CSVRPEGSNYGYTF. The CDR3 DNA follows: TGCAGCGTCCGCCCGGAGGGCAGTAACTATGGCTACACCTTC.

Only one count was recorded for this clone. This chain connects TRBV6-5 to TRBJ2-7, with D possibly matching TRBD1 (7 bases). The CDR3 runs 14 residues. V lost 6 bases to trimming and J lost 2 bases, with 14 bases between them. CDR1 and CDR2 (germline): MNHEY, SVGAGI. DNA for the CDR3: TGTGCCAGCAGAGTCCAGGGGGGCACCTACGAGCAGTACTTC. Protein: CASRVQGGTYEQYF.

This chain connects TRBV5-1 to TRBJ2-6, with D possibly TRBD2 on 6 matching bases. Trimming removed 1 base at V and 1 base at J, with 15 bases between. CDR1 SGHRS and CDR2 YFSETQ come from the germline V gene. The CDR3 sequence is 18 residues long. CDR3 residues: CASSLTVPGRSGANVLTF. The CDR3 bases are TGCGCCAGCAGCTTGACAGTCCCGGGGAGGTCTGGGGCCAACGTCCTGACTTTC.

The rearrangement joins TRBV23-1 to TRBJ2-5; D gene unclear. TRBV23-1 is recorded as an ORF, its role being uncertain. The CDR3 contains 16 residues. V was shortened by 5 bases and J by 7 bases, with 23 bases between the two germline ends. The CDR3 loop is CASSAPAGLSRGTQYF. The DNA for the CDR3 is TGCGCCAGCAGTGCCCCCGCCGGGCTCAGCCGCGGGACCCAGTACTTC.

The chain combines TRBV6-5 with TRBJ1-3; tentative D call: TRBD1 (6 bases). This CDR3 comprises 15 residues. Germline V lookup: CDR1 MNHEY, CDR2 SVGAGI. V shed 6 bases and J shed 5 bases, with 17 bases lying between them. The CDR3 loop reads CASSQYGQGRNTIYF. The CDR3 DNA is TGTGCCAGCAGCCAATACGGTCAGGGGAGAAACACCATATATTTT.

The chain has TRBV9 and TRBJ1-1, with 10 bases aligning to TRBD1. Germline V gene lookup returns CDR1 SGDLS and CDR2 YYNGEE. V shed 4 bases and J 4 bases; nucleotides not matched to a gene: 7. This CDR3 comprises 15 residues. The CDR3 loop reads CASSTRTGGRTEAFF. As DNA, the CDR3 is TGTGCCAGCAGCACCCGGACAGGGGGTCGCACTGAAGCTTTCTTT.

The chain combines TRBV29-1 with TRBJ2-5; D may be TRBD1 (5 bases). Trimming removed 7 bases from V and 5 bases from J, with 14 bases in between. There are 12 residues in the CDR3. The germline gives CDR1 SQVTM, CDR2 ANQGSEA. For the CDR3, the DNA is TGCAGCGCCGGCAGGGCCCGCGAGACCCAGTACTTC. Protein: CSAGRARETQYF.

The DNA for the CDR3 is TGTGCCAGTAATCCTAGGAGGCCTACAGGGTCCCCTGGAAACACCATATATTTT. Translation gives CASNPRRPTGSPGNTIYF. The V call is TRBV19, the J call TRBJ1-3; the D gene is possibly TRBD1 (6 bases). Trimming took off 7 bases at V and 2 bases at J, with 24 bases between the two ends. CDR3 length equals 18 residues. Germline-derived CDR1 and CDR2 are LNHDA and SQIVND (reference sequence).

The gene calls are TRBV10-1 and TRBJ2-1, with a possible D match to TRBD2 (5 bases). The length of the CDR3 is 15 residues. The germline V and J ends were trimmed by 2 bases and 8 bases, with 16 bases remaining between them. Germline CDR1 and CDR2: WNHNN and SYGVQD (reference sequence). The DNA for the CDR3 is TGCGCCAGCAGTGAGACCGGGATAGCAAGCGATGAGCAGTTCTTC. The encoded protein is CASSETGIASDEQFF.

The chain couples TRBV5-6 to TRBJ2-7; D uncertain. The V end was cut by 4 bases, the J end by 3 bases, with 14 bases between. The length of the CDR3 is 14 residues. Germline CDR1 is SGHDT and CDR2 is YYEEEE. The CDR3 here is CASSPWQTFYEQYF. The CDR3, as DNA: TGTGCCAGCAGCCCTTGGCAGACCTTCTACGAGCAGTACTTC.

CDR3 residues: CASSPQGALNSPLHF. CDR3 coding DNA: TGTGCCAGCAGCCCGCAGGGAGCCCTTAATTCACCCCTCCACTTT. The chain carries TRBV7-2 and TRBJ1-6, with D maybe TRBD1 (5 bases). This CDR3 is 15 amino acids long. Germline V gene sequence: CDR1 SGHTA, CDR2 FQGNSA. V was shortened by 5 bases and J by 6 bases, with 14 bases between the two germline ends.

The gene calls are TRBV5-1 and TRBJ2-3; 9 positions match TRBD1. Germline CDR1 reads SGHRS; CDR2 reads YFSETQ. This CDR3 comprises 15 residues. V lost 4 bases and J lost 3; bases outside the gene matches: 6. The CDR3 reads CASSGGQGSTDTQYF. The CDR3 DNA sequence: TGCGCCAGCAGCGGTGGACAGGGGAGTACAGATACGCAGTATTTT.

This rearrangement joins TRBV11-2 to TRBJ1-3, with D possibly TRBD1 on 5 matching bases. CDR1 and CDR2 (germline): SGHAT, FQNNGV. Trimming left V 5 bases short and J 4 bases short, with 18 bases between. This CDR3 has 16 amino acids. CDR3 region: CASSPRLPGQGNTIYF. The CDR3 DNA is TGTGCCAGCAGCCCTCGCCTCCCAGGGCAAGGAAACACCATATATTTT.

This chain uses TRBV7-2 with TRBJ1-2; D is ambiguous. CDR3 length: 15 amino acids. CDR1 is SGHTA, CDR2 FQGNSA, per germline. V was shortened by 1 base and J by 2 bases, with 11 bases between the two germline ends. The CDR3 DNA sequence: TGTGCCAGCAGCTTAGTGATGGGCTTGAACTATGGCTACACCTTC. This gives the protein CASSLVMGLNYGYTF.

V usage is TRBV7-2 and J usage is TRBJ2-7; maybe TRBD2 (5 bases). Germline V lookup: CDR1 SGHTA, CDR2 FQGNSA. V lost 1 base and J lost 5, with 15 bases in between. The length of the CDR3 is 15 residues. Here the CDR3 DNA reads TGTGCCAGCAGCTTAGGTTTAGCGAGGAAAGACGAGCAGTACTTC. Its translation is CASSLGLARKDEQYF.

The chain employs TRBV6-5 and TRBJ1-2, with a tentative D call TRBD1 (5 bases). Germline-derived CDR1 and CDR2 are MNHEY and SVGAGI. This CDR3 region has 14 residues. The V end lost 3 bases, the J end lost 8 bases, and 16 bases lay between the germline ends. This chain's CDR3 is CASSYAGTAEGYTF. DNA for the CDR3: TGTGCCAGCAGTTATGCCGGGACTGCGGAAGGCTACACCTTC.

The CDR3 protein is CASSVGPTTLTDTQYF. Written as DNA, the CDR3 is TGTGCCAGCAGCGTAGGCCCCACAACCCTCACAGATACGCAGTATTTT. This chain uses TRBV9 with TRBJ2-3; D is uncertain. Looked up from germline, CDR1 is SGDLS and CDR2 is YYNGEE. Deletions cut 0 bases from V and 2 bases from J, with 13 bases between. The CDR3 runs 16 residues.

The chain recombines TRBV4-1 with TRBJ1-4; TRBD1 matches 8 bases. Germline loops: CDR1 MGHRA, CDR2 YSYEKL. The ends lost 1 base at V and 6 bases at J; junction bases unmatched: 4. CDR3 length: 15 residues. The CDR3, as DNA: TGCGCCAGCAGCCAAGGGACAGGGTCGGATGAAAAACTGTTTTTT. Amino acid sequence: CASSQGTGSDEKLFF.

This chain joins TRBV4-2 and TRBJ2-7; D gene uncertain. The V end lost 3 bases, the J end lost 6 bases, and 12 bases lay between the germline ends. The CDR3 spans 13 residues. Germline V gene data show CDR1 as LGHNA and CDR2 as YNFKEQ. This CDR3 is CASSQATTFEQYF. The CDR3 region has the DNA TGTGCCAGCAGCCAGGCCACTACCTTCGAGCAGTACTTC.

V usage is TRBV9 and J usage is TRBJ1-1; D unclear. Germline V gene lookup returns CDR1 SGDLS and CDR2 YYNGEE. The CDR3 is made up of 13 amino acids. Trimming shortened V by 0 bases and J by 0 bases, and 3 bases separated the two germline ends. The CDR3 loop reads CASSVEVNTEAFF. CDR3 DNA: TGTGCCAGCAGCGTAGAGGTGAACACTGAAGCTTTCTTT. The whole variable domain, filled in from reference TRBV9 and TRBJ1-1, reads DSGVTQTPKHLITATGQRVTLRCSPRSGDLSVYWYQQSLDQGLQFLIQYYNGEERAKGNILERFSAQQFPDLHSELNLSSLELGDSALYFCASSVEVNTEAFFGQGTRLTVV.